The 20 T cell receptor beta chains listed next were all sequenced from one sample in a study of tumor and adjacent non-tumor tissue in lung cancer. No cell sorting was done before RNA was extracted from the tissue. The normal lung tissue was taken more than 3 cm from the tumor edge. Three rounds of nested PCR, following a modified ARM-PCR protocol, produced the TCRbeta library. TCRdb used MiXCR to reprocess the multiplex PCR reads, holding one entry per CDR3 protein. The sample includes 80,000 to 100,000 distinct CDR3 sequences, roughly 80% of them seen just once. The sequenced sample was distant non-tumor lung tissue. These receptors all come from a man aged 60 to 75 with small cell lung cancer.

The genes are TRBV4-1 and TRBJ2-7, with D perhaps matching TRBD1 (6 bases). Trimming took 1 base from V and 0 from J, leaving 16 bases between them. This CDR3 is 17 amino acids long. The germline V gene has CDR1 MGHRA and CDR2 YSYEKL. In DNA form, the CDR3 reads TGCGCCAGCAGCCAAGCCTTAAGGGGGACGGACTCCTACGAGCAGTACTTC. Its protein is CASSQALRGTDSYEQYF.

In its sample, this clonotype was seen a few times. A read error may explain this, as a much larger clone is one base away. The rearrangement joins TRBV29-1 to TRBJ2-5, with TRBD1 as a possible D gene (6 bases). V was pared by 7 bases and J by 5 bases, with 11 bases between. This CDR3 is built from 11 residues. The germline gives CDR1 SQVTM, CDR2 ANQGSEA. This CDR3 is CSAGDPETQYF. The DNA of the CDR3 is TGCAGCGCAGGGGATCCGGAGACCCAGTACTTC.

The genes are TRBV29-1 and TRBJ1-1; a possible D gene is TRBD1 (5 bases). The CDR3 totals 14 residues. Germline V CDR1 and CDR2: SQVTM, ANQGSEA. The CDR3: CSVFTGSGHPEAFF. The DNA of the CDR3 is TGCAGTGTTTTTACAGGATCAGGGCACCCTGAAGCTTTCTTT.

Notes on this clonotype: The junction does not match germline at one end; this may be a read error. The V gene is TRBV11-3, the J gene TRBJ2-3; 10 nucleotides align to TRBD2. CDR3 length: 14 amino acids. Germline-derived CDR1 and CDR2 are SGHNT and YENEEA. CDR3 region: CASNRASGRDTPYF. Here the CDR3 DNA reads TGTGCCAGCAACCGGGCTAGCGGGAGAGATACGCCGTATTTT.

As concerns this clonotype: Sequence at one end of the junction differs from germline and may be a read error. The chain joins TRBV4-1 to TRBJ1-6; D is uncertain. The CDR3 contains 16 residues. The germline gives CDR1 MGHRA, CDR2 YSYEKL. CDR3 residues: CASSQDRERANSPLHF. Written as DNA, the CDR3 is TGCGCCAGTAGCCAGGATCGGGAGAGGGCGAATTCACCCCTCCACTTT.

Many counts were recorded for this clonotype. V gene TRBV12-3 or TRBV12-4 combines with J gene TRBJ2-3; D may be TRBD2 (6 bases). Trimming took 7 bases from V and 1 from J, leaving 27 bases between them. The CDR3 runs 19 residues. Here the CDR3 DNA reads TGTGCCAGCAACCCCTGGAAGACTAGGGTTGGATGGGGCACAGATACGCAGTATTTT. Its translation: CASNPWKTRVGWGTDTQYF.

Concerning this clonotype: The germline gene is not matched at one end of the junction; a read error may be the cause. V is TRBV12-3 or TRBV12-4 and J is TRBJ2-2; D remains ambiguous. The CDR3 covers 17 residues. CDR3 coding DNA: TGTGCCAGCAGTTTAGTTTCCGGCGCATCGAACATCGGGGAGCTGTTTTTT. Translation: CASSLVSGASNIGELFF.

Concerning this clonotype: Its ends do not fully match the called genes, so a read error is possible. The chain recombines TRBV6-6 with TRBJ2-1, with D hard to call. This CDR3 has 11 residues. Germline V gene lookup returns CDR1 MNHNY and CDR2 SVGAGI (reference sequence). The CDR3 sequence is CVSSLDNEQFF. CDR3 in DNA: TGTGTCAGCTCACTGGACAATGAGCAGTTCTTC.

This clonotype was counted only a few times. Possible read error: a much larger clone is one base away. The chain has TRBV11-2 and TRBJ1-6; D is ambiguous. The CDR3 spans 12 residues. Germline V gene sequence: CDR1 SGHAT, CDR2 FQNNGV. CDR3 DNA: TGTGCCAGCAGCTTAGAAAAGCTACCCCTCTGCTTT. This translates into CASSLEKLPLCF. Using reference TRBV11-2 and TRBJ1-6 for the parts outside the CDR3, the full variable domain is EAGVAQSPRYKIIEKRQSVAFWCNPISGHATLYWYQQILGQGPKLLIQFQNNGVVDDSQLPKDRFSAERLKGVDSTLKIQPAKLEDSAVYLCASSLEKLPLCFGNGTRLTVT.

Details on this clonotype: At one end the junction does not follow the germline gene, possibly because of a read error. For the CDR3, the DNA is TGTGCCGGCAGTTTGCTAGGGCCCACAGATACTCAGTATTTT. Protein sequence: CAGSLLGPTDTQYF. V and J are TRBV12-3 or TRBV12-4 and TRBJ2-3; D is undetermined. CDR3 size: 14 residues.

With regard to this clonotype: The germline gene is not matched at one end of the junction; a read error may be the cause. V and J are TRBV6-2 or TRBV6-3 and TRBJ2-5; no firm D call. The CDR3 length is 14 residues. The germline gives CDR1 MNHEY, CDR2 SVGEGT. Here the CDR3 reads CASSYIGDPETQYF. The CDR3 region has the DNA TGCGCCAGCAGTTACATCGGAGACCCAGAGACCCAATACTTC.

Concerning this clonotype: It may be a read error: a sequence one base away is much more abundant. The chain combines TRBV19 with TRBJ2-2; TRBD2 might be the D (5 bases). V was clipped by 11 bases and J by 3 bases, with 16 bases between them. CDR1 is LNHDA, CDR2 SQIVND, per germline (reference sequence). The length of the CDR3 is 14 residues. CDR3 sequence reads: CACRLGLDTGELFF. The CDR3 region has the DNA TGTGCCTGCAGGCTCGGACTTGACACCGGGGAGCTGTTTTTT.

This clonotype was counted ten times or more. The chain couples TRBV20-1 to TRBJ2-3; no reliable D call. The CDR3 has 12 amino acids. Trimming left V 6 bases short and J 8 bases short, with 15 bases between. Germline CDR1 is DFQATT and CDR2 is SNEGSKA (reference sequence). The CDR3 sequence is CSATFNDGTQYF. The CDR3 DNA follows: TGCAGTGCCACATTCAACGACGGTACGCAGTATTTT.

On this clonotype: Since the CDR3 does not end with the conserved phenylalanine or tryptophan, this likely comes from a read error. The CDR3 bases are TGTGCCAGCAGCTCCCCAGGGACGTACACAGATACGCAGTATTCT. Translating it yields CASSSPGTYTDTQYS. This chain joins TRBV5-6 and TRBJ2-3; D tentatively fits TRBD1 or TRBD2 (5 bases each). V was cut by 3 bases and J by 2 bases, with 13 bases left in between. This CDR3 comprises 15 residues. Germline V gives CDR1 SGHDT, CDR2 YYEEEE.

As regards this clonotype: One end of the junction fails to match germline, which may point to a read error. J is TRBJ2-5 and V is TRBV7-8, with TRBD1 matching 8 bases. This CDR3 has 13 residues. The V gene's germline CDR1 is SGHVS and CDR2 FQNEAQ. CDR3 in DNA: TGTGCCAGCGGCTTAGACAGGGGAGAGACCCAGTACTTT. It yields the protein CASGLDRGETQYF.

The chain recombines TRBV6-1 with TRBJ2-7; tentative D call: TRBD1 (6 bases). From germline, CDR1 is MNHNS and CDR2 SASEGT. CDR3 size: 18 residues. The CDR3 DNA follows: TGTGCCAGTAGTGAAGCGGTCCTGATTGGGGGCTTCTCCTACGAGCAATTCGTC. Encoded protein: CASSEAVLIGGFSYEQFV.

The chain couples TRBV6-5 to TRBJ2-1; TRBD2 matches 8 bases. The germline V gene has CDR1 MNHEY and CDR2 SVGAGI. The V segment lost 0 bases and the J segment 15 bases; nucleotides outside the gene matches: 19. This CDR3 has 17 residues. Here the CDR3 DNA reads TGTGCCAGCAGTTACTCGATCTGGGGACTAGGGGACAATGGGCGGTTCTTC. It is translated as CASSYSIWGLGDNGRFF.

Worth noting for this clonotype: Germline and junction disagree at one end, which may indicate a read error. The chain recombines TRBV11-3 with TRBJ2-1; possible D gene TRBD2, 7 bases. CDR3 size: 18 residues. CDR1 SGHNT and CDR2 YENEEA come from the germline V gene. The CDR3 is CASCLDGVGQTGGGEQFF. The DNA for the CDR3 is TGTGCCAGCTGCTTAGATGGGGTGGGACAAACGGGGGGAGGTGAGCAGTTCTTC. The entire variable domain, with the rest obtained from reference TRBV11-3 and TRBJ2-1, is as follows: EAGVVQSPRYKIIEKKQPVAFWCNPISGHNTLYWYLQNLGQGPELLIRYENEEAVDDSQLPKDRFSAERLKGVDSTLKIQPAELGDSAVYLCASCLDGVGQTGGGEQFFGPGTRLTVL.

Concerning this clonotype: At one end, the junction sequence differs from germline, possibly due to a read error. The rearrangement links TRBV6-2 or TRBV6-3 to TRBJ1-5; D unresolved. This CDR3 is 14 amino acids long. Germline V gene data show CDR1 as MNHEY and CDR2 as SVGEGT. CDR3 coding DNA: TGTGCCAACAGTTACGTGTATAGCAATCAGCCCCAGCAATTT. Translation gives CANSYVYSNQPQQF.

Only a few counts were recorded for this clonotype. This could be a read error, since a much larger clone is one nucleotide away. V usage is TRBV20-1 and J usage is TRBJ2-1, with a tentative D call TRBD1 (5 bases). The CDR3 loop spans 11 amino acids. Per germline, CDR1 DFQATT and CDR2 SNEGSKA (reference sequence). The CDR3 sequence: CNAGATNEQFF. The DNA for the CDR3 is TGCAATGCTGGGGCGACAAATGAGCAGTTCTTC.